These 14 T cell receptor beta chains were sequenced from one sample in a study of Tregs in tolerant kidney transplant recipients. Generated by immunoSEQ multiplex PCR, the TCRdb table keeps only in-frame clones and is missing some. The record lists under 30,000 clones, of which the ten most abundant hold 4.1%. Recipients received nonmyeloablative bone marrow transplants from related graft donors, with transient mixed chimerism. The sample was CD4+ T cells from blood (PBMCs), taken 6 months after the transplant. The origin of the receptors is a human patient who received a combined kidney and bone marrow transplant. Some T cells may be graft donor cells.

Regarding this clone: The read finishes 3 residues shy of the CDR3 end, and the germline J gene is used to complete it. The chain is built from TRBV7-2 and TRBJ1-1; 8 bases fit TRBD1. CDR3 length: 14 amino acids. Germline trimming cut 1 base from V and 6 bases from J; bases unmatched to any gene: 4. The germline V gene has CDR1 SGHTA and CDR2 FQGNSA. The DNA read from the CDR3 is TGTGCCAGCAGCTTAGGACAGGGGAGGGCTGAA. Translation gives CASSLGQGRAE. The whole CDR3 is CASSLGQGRAEAFF.

Regarding this clone: The DNA ends 3 residues before the CDR3 does, and the rest of the CDR3 is filled in from the germline J gene. This chain links TRBV3-1 (or the pseudogene TRBV3-2) with TRBJ2-3, with D unresolved. V was cut by 1 base and J by 5 bases, with 7 bases left in between. The CDR3 covers 13 residues. Germline loops: CDR1 LGHDT, CDR2 YNNKEL (reference sequence). CDR3 DNA (partial): TGTGCCAGCAGCCAAGTAAGAGGAGATACG. This sequence encodes CASSQVRGDT. The full CDR3 reads CASSQVRGDTQYF.

On this clone itself: Read data end 3 residues before the CDR3 end; the end is taken from the germline J gene. The chain recombines TRBV10-3 with TRBJ2-5; D unresolved. The germline V gene has CDR1 ENHRY and CDR2 SYGVKD. V shed 6 bases and J shed 4 bases, with 12 bases lying between them. The CDR3 totals 13 residues. This chain's CDR3 is CAISYSGRETQYF. The DNA read from the CDR3 is TGTGCCATCAGCTACAGTGGCCGAGAGACC.

As concerns this clone: The read ends 3 residues early relative to the CDR3; the germline J gene fills the gap. The chain recombines TRBV30 with TRBJ1-3; TRBD1 might be the D (5 bases). V lost 4 bases, J lost 3 bases, and 16 bases lay in between. The CDR3 totals 15 residues. The V gene's germline CDR1 is GTSNPN and CDR2 SVGIG (reference sequence). The covered CDR3 bases are TGTGCCTGGATGGGCGCGGCCAGGGTTGGAAACACC. This encodes CAWMGAARVGNT. The CDR3 as a whole reads CAWMGAARVGNTIYF. Supplemented by reference TRBV30 and TRBJ1-3, the full variable domain reads SQTIHQWPATLVQPVGSPLSLECTVEGTSNPNLYWYRQAAGRGLQLLFYSVGIGQISSEVPQNLSASRPQDRQFILSSKKLLLSDSGFYLCAWMGAARVGNTIYFGEGSWLTVV.

To note about this clone: The observed sequence ends 3 residues before the CDR3 terminus, with the missing tail filled in from the germline J gene. The chain couples TRBV7-2 to TRBJ2-7; TRBD2 matches 10 bases. V lost 0 bases to trimming and J lost 2 bases; unmatched junction nucleotides: 1. There are 15 residues in the CDR3. CDR1 SGHTA and CDR2 FQGNSA come from the germline V gene. The DNA read from the CDR3 is TGTGCCAGCAGCTTAGCAGGGACTAGCGCCTACGAG. Its protein is CASSLAGTSAYE. The CDR3 in its entirety is CASSLAGTSAYEQYF.

This clone is identified as medium-sized from frequency. The CDR3 goes on 3 residues after the read ends, and that part is filled in from the germline J gene. The V and J genes are TRBV29-1 and TRBJ2-3, with D perhaps matching TRBD1 (5 bases). CDR3 length: 15 residues. Trimming shortened V by 0 bases and J by 0 bases, and 10 bases separated the two germline ends. Germline CDR1 reads SQVTM; CDR2 reads ANQGSEA. Incomplete CDR3 DNA: TGCAGCGTTGAAGATGGGCAGGGAAGCACAGATACG. Residues: CSVEDGQGSTDT. The whole CDR3 region reads CSVEDGQGSTDTQYF.

Note on this clone: The sequenced fragment ends 3 residues before the CDR3 boundary, so the rest is inferred from the germline J gene. The genes are TRBV29-1 and TRBJ2-1; 10 bases align to TRBD2. In germline, CDR1 is SQVTM, CDR2 ANQGSEA. The CDR3 consists of 15 residues. The ends lost 4 bases at V and 8 bases at J; junction bases unmatched: 11. CDR3 DNA, as far as it was read: TGCAGCGTTGGGGTAGCGGGGGGCCTAAGGGATGAG. It translates to CSVGVAGGLRDE. The entire CDR3 sequence reads CSVGVAGGLRDEQFF.

This clone counts as medium-sized (0.01 to 0.1%) by frequency. Read sequence stops 3 residues before the CDR3 end, and the germline J gene provides the missing end. The chain is built from TRBV5-1 and TRBJ1-2; TRBD1 aligns across 9 bases. Losses at the gene ends were 3 bases for V and 7 bases for J; bases not matched to a gene: 10. The CDR3 consists of 15 residues. CDR1 and CDR2 from the germline V gene are SGHRS and YFSETQ. The CDR3: CASSSDPGTGSGYTF. CDR3 DNA (partial): TGCGCCAGCAGCTCGGACCCCGGGACAGGGAGTGGC.

To note about this clone: The read stops 3 residues short of the end of the CDR3; the missing end is completed from the germline J gene. The gene calls are TRBV5-1 and TRBJ1-4; tentative D call: TRBD1 (6 bases). Germline V gene lookup returns CDR1 SGHRS and CDR2 YFSETQ. V was trimmed by 0 bases and J by 7 bases, leaving 13 bases between them. CDR3 length equals 15 residues. The CDR3 here is CASSLAGGRSEKLFF. CDR3 DNA, as far as it was read: TGCGCCAGCAGCTTGGCGGGGGGCCGGAGTGAAAAA.

Concerning this clone itself: The read halts 3 residues ahead of the CDR3 end, with the missing end drawn from the germline J gene. The chain uses TRBV7-2 and TRBJ1-4, with D tentatively TRBD1 (6 bases). Germline CDR1 and CDR2: SGHTA and FQGNSA. The CDR3 length is 14 residues. The CDR3 DNA, read in part, is TGTGCCAGCAGCCCCACCCCGGACAGTTCGGAA. Its protein product is CASSPTPDSSE. The entire CDR3 is CASSPTPDSSELFF.

Comments on this clone: The read ends 3 residues before the CDR3 terminus; that terminus is restored from the germline J gene. The rearrangement links TRBV20-1 to TRBJ1-1; unclear D gene. The CDR3 length is 13 residues. V gave up 4 bases and J gave up 2 bases, with 11 bases separating them. Germline CDR1 is DFQATT and CDR2 is SNEGSKA (reference sequence). This chain's CDR3 is CSATQVLNTEAFF. CDR3 DNA, as far as it was read: TGCAGTGCTACGCAGGTCTTAAACACTGAA.

A note on this clone: The missing CDR3 end, 3 residues past where the read stops, is filled in from the germline J gene. The chain recombines TRBV6-4 with TRBJ2-1; D call uncertain. V was trimmed by 6 bases and J by 0 bases, leaving 12 bases between them. Germline-derived CDR1 and CDR2 are MRHNA and SNTAGT. CDR3 length equals 15 residues. The sequenced CDR3 bases are TGTGCCAGCAGGAGAACCTATAGCTCCTACAATGAG. Its protein is CASRRTYSSYNE. The full CDR3 sequence reads CASRRTYSSYNEQFF.

The CDR3 loop is CASSQPTGRDQPQHF. CDR3 DNA (partial): TGTGCCAGCAGCCAACCGACAGGGAGGGATCAGCCC. The V gene is TRBV14, the J gene TRBJ1-5; TRBD1 matches 7 bases. The read comes to an end 3 residues before the CDR3 does, leaving the germline J gene to fill in the end. The CDR3 loop spans 15 amino acids. J lost 5 bases, V lost 2 bases, and 6 bases had no gene match. In germline, CDR1 is SGHDN, CDR2 FVKESK.

Concerning this clone: The read gets to within 3 residues of the CDR3 end, and the germline J gene fills in the rest. The chain employs TRBV6-2 or TRBV6-3 and TRBJ2-1, with 13 nucleotides matching TRBD2. This CDR3 contains 17 residues. J was trimmed by 0 bases and V by 6 bases; bases with no gene match: 5. CDR1 and CDR2 (germline): MNHEY, SVGEGT. CDR3 in amino acids: CASSRRTSGSSYNEQFF. The sequenced part of the CDR3 DNA is TGTGCCAGCAGCCGGCGGACTAGCGGGAGCTCCTACAATGAG.